These 18 T cell receptor beta chains were all obtained from the same sample, sequenced in a study of blood T cell repertoires in COVID-19. Assay used: immunoSEQ multiplex PCR; TCRdb lists only in-frame clones, some missing. The sample contains 140,000 to 150,000 clones, more than 75% of which appear only once. Input material: peripheral blood. These receptors all stem from a man in his sixties with active or convalescent COVID-19.

A few counts support this clone. The V call is TRBV7-3, the J call TRBJ2-1; tentative D call: TRBD1 (5 bases). CDR1 is SGHTA and CDR2 is FQGTGA in the germline V gene. Between the trimmed V and J ends, which lost 2 bases and 0 bases, there was a span of 5 bases. This CDR3 contains 14 residues. This CDR3 is CASSLDSSYNEQFF. The CDR3, as DNA: TGTGCCAGCAGCTTAGACAGCTCCTACAATGAGCAGTTCTTC.

This chain joins TRBV29-1 and TRBJ2-7; TRBD2 agrees at 8 bases. V gave up 6 bases and J gave up 3 bases; unmatched junction bases: 10. The CDR3 has 14 amino acids. The germline V gene encodes CDR1 SQVTM and CDR2 ANQGSEA. CDR3: CSVIGGLGSYEQYF. The DNA of the CDR3 is TGCAGCGTCATAGGGGGACTAGGTAGCTACGAGCAGTACTTC.

This chain uses TRBV20-1 with TRBJ2-1; 9 nucleotides align to TRBD1. V was pared by 3 bases and J by 8 bases, with 11 bases of the junction left unmatched. The germline V gene encodes CDR1 DFQATT and CDR2 SNEGSKA (reference sequence). The CDR3 is 15 residues long. CDR3 sequence reads: CSASLSGQGFDEQFF. For the CDR3, the DNA is TGCAGTGCTAGTCTTTCCGGACAGGGGTTTGATGAGCAGTTCTTC.

The chain couples TRBV7-2 to TRBJ2-2; 8 nucleotides align to TRBD1. CDR3 length equals 17 residues. Germline assignment: CDR1 SGHTA and CDR2 FQGNSA. The V segment lost 5 bases and the J segment 0 bases; nucleotides outside the gene matches: 8. In DNA form, the CDR3 reads TGTGCCAGCAGCCGGATTAGGGACAGGACGAACACCGGGGAGCTGTTTTTT. Translated: CASSRIRDRTNTGELFF.

The chain is built from TRBV6-6 and TRBJ1-1; TRBD1 matches 8 bases. CDR1 and CDR2 (germline): MNHNY, SVGAGI (reference sequence). The trim removed 4 bases at V and 7 bases at J, leaving 11 bases unmatched. The CDR3 is made up of 15 amino acids. This CDR3 reads CASSSGQVGSGEAFF. The CDR3 nucleotides are TGTGCCAGCAGTTCGGGACAGGTCGGTTCTGGTGAAGCTTTCTTT.

This clone was detected only once. V and J are TRBV20-1 and TRBJ2-7, with 11 positions matching TRBD2. Germline-derived CDR1 and CDR2 are DFQATT and SNEGSKA (reference sequence). Trimming at V came to 3 bases and at J to 1 base, leaving 14 bases not matched to a gene. The CDR3 extends over 18 amino acids. The CDR3 region is CSASGGPSSGRSSYEQYF. The CDR3 DNA is TGCAGTGCTAGTGGGGGGCCCTCTAGCGGGAGGTCATCCTACGAGCAGTACTTC.

This clone was counted ten times or more. The rearrangement links TRBV27 to TRBJ1-1, with D maybe TRBD1 (6 bases). The CDR3 spans 14 residues. CDR1 is MNHEY and CDR2 is SMNVEV in the germline V gene (reference sequence). The germline V and J ends were trimmed by 5 bases and 4 bases, with 14 bases remaining between them. The CDR3: CASSIMQGSTEAFF. In DNA form, the CDR3 reads TGTGCCAGCAGTATAATGCAGGGGAGCACTGAAGCTTTCTTT.

The sample holds a few counts of this clone. The chain is built from TRBV2 and TRBJ2-7, with D possibly TRBD2 on 6 matching bases. V was clipped by 6 bases and J by 7 bases, with 19 bases between them. Germline-derived CDR1 and CDR2 are SNHLY and FYNNEI. This CDR3 is built from 14 residues. The CDR3 sequence: CASRPGRSREEQYF. In DNA, the CDR3 is TGTGCCAGCAGGCCGGGGAGGTCTCGAGAGGAGCAGTACTTC.

The rearrangement joins TRBV6-5 to TRBJ1-1; 8 bases agree with TRBD1. Germline V gene sequence: CDR1 MNHEY, CDR2 SVGAGI. The CDR3 totals 15 residues. Germline trimming cut 2 bases from V and 5 bases from J; bases unmatched to any gene: 7. The CDR3 sequence: CASSYIQGAGTEAFF. CDR3 sequence (DNA): TGTGCCAGCAGTTACATTCAGGGGGCGGGTACTGAAGCTTTCTTT.

The chain uses TRBV5-1 and TRBJ2-1; 9 nucleotides line up with TRBD2. The CDR3 is 14 residues long. Germline trimming cut 4 bases from V and 2 bases from J; bases unmatched to any gene: 1. Germline CDR1 and CDR2: SGHRS and YFSETQ. CDR3 coding DNA: TGCGCCAGCAGCCGGACTAGCGCCTACAATGAGCAGTTCTTC. It translates to CASSRTSAYNEQFF. The full variable domain, completed using reference TRBV5-1 and TRBJ2-1, is KAGVTQTPRYLIKTRGQQVTLSCSPISGHRSVSWYQQTPGQGLQFLFEYFSETQRNKGNFPGRFSGRQFSNSRSEMNVSTLELGDSALYLCASSRTSAYNEQFFGPGTRLTVL.

The rearrangement links TRBV6-1 to TRBJ2-1; D uncertain. The germline V gene has CDR1 MNHNS and CDR2 SASEGT. The CDR3 is made up of 16 amino acids. Trimming shortened V by 2 bases and J by 0 bases, and 11 bases separated the two germline ends. The CDR3 region has the DNA TGTGCCAGCAGTGAAACCCCTCGCGGCTCCTACAATGAGCAGTTCTTC. It encodes CASSETPRGSYNEQFF.

The V call is TRBV21-1, the J call TRBJ2-7; whether TRBD1, the table's D call, matches the DNA was not checked. TRBV21-1 is listed as a pseudogene. The CDR3 sequence is 16 residues long. CDR3 loop: CASSKGGDREQYEQYF. CDR3 coding DNA: TGTGCCAGCAGCAAAGGGGGGGACAGGGAGCAATACGAGCAGTACTTC.

This clone was picked up a small number of times. This rearrangement joins TRBV7-2 to TRBJ2-1; 7 bases match TRBD1. Germline V gene lookup returns CDR1 SGHTA and CDR2 FQGNSA. CDR3 length equals 16 residues. Unmatched junction bases numbered 10, after V lost 3 bases and J lost 5 bases. CDR3 residues: CASSFPRGPWDNEQFF. In DNA form, the CDR3 reads TGTGCCAGCAGCTTCCCAAGGGGGCCTTGGGACAATGAGCAGTTCTTC.

The rearrangement links TRBV7-9 to TRBJ2-5; 8 bases fit TRBD2. CDR3 length: 13 amino acids. The V and J ends lost 6 bases and 3 bases, in that order; junction bases with no gene match: 3. Germline V gene data show CDR1 as SEHNR and CDR2 as FQNEAQ (reference sequence). The CDR3 loop is CASRSAGEETQYF. The CDR3 DNA reads TGTGCCAGCAGATCAGCGGGAGAAGAGACCCAGTACTTC.

This clone has only a few counts. The chain employs TRBV5-8 and TRBJ1-1; the match to TRBD1 covers 7 bases. CDR3 length: 15 residues. Germline V lookup: CDR1 SGHTS, CDR2 YDEGEE. J was trimmed by 4 bases and V by 2 bases; bases with no gene match: 8. CDR3 in DNA: TGTGCCAGCAGCTTATCGTCAGGGGGGAGCACTGAAGCTTTCTTT. This codes for CASSLSSGGSTEAFF.

This sequence joins TRBV9 and TRBJ2-2, with D possibly TRBD1 on 6 matching bases. Germline lookup yields CDR1 SGDLS and CDR2 YYNGEE. The CDR3 is 14 amino acids. Trimming stripped 5 bases from V and 5 bases from J, with 13 bases between. CDR3 in amino acids: CASSRDTHTGELFF. CDR3 nucleotide sequence: TGTGCCAGCAGTCGGGACACCCATACCGGGGAGCTGTTTTTT.

J is TRBJ2-5 and V is TRBV3-1 (or the pseudogene TRBV3-2), with a weak D call TRBD1 (6 bases). The CDR3 has 16 residues. Trimming removed 0 bases from V and 3 bases from J, with 14 bases in between. The germline V gene has CDR1 LGHDT and CDR2 YNNKEL (reference sequence). CDR3 in DNA: TGTGCCAGCAGCCAAGATAGTACAGGGTTTAAAGAGACCCAGTACTTC. Protein product: CASSQDSTGFKETQYF.

The gene calls are TRBV5-5 and TRBJ1-5; 9 bases align to TRBD1. Looked up from germline, CDR1 is SGHKS and CDR2 is YYEKEE (reference sequence). The CDR3 loop spans 14 amino acids. The J segment lost 5 bases and the V segment lost 4 bases, leaving 4 bases of the junction unmatched. The CDR3 reads CASSPGTGHQPQHF. CDR3 coding DNA: TGTGCCAGCAGCCCTGGGACAGGGCATCAGCCCCAGCATTTT.